Detailed here is one T cell receptor (beta chain). Its specificity is not known. V was trimmed by 7 bases and J by 0 bases, leaving 16 bases between them. This CDR3 comprises 16 residues. The source of the sample is a study of T-cell memory formation after mild COVID-19. Background on the study: The two donors had largely donor-specific TCR clusters.

MiXCR, applied by TCRdb to the 5' RACE reads, yields one record per CDR3 protein. The sample records roughly 320,000 distinct CDR3 sequences, around 28% being singletons. Overall study findings and caveats: While clones contracting from day 15 to 85 were balanced between CD4 and CD8, later expanders leaned CD4+.

The sample taken for sequencing was PBMCs or a T cell subset sorted from them (not recorded which). The receptor's source is an adult woman who had mild COVID-19 (a few samples of this study predate the infection). Cell type and time point are not known. The V call is TRBV12-3 or TRBV12-4, the J call TRBJ1-3, with D tentatively TRBD1 (6 bases). This CDR3 is CASTPQGYVSGNTIYF. The CDR3, as DNA: TGTGCCAGCACCCCACAGGGCTACGTCTCTGGAAACACCATATATTTT.